This TCR beta chain was retrieved from a study of blood T cell repertoires in COVID-19. The data were produced by immunoSEQ multiplex PCR, yet TCRdb's version contains in-frame clones alone and is incomplete. The data show 130,000 to 150,000 clones, about 90% seen once. This CDR3 is built from 20 residues. Germline V gene data show CDR1 as LNHNV and CDR2 as YYDKDF (reference sequence). V was pared by 3 bases and J by 0 bases, with 21 bases between. The material sequenced was peripheral blood. J is TRBJ2-6 and V is TRBV15; D unclear. The TCR sequence derives from a human donor in a cohort sampled during active COVID-19. The CDR3 nucleotides are TGTGCCACCAGCAGCCGAAAATCCTTAGGTTGGAGCTCTGGGGCCAACGTCCTGACTTTC. Amino acid sequence: CATSSRKSLGWSSGANVLTF.